A single sample is the source of the 9 T cell receptor beta chains below, sequenced in a study of metastatic and nonmetastatic thyroid tumors. All patients were treatment-naive before thyroid surgery. With MiXCR, TCRdb reprocessed the PCR reads. The sample includes about 37,000 clones, 13% seen only once; the top ten take 9.5%. Sequencing input: blood. The receptors were sampled from a female donor with papillary thyroid cancer or a benign thyroid nodule (not recorded which). Some clones in this sample may be carry-over from other donors' samples.

This clone was picked up many times. V and J are TRBV5-6 and TRBJ2-5; 8 positions agree with TRBD2. This CDR3 is built from 13 residues. V lost 4 bases to trimming and J lost 9 bases; unmatched junction nucleotides: 8. Per the germline V gene, CDR1 is SGHDT and CDR2 is YYEEEE. The CDR3 sequence: CASSPPTSEAQYF. CDR3 bases: TGTGCCAGCAGCCCCCCGACTAGCGAAGCCCAGTACTTC.

This clone came up many times. Additional DNA sequences in this sample encode the identical CDR3. V gene TRBV5-1 combines with J gene TRBJ1-1, with D possibly TRBD1 on 6 matching bases. The ends were cut back, 0 bases at V and 0 bases at J, with 9 bases in the middle. Germline V gene lookup returns CDR1 SGHRS and CDR2 YFSETQ. This CDR3 spans 15 amino acids. The CDR3 nucleotides read TGCGCCAGCAGCTTGGCGCAGGGGATGAACACTGAAGCTTTCTTT. This gives the protein CASSLAQGMNTEAFF.

This clone came up many times. The rearrangement uses TRBV15 and TRBJ2-1, with TRBD2 identical over 11 bases. CDR1 and CDR2 (germline): LNHNV, YYDKDF (reference sequence). V was pared by 5 bases and J by 5 bases, with 8 bases of the junction left unmatched. CDR3 length: 16 residues. The CDR3 DNA follows: TGTGCCACCAGCTACCCGACTAGCGGGATGGACAATGAGCAGTTCTTC. It specifies CATSYPTSGMDNEQFF.

In regard to this clone: At one boundary the junction diverges from the germline segment, which might be a read error. Other DNA sequences in the same sample also yield this CDR3. The V call is TRBV20-1, the J call TRBJ2-3, with 8 bases fitting TRBD2. Germline V gene data show CDR1 as DFQATT and CDR2 as SNEGSKA (reference sequence). The CDR3 has 13 residues. The CDR3 bases are TGTAGTGCTAGAATGACTAGCGTTGATACGCAGTATTTT. This sequence encodes CSARMTSVDTQYF.

Many counts were recorded for this clone. The genes are TRBV5-5 and TRBJ2-7; D perhaps matches TRBD2 (6 bases). The CDR3 is made up of 13 amino acids. Trimming stripped 7 bases from V and 0 bases from J, with 11 bases between. Per germline, CDR1 SGHKS and CDR2 YYEKEE (reference sequence). The CDR3 is CASGGMSSYEQYF. The CDR3 DNA reads TGTGCCAGCGGCGGGATGAGCTCCTACGAGCAGTACTTC.

This clone was observed many times. The chain carries TRBV5-5 and TRBJ2-1, with D possibly matching TRBD2 (5 bases). CDR3 length equals 12 residues. V was pared by 7 bases and J by 8 bases, with 13 bases between. Per germline, CDR1 SGHKS and CDR2 YYEKEE (reference sequence). The CDR3 nucleotides are TGTGCCAGCCACTGGAAGGGAGATGAGCAGTTCTTC. Protein sequence: CASHWKGDEQFF. Full variable domain (remainder filled in from reference TRBV5-5 and TRBJ2-1): DAGVTQSPTHLIKTRGQQVTLRCSPISGHKSVSWYQQVLGQGPQFIFQYYEKEERGRGNFPDRFSARQFPNYSSELNVNALLLGDSALYLCASHWKGDEQFFGPGTRLTVL.

The V call is TRBV6-1, the J call TRBJ2-1; 11 positions agree with TRBD2. V dropped 5 bases and J dropped 4; count of bases not matched to a gene: 4. CDR3 size: 15 residues. Germline V gene lookup returns CDR1 MNHNS and CDR2 SASEGT. The DNA for the CDR3 is TGTGCCAGCAGTTTAGCGGGAGGGCCTTACAATGAGCAGTTCTTC. Its translation: CASSLAGGPYNEQFF.

A remark on this clone: Here the CDR3 omits its conserved ending phenylalanine or tryptophan, so a read error is the likely source. V and J are TRBV27 and TRBJ2-1, with D hard to call. Trimming took 2 bases from V and 9 from J, leaving 17 bases between them. Looked up from germline, CDR1 is MNHEY and CDR2 is SMNVEV (reference sequence). The CDR3 is 15 residues long. The CDR3 bases are TGTGCCAGCAGTTTAGTCAGCTTAGGTAACACTGAGCAGTTCATC. As protein: CASSLVSLGNTEQFI.

This clone was picked up a small number of times. The chain recombines TRBV28 with TRBJ2-7; 7 bases align to TRBD2. This CDR3 contains 17 residues. From germline, CDR1 is MDHEN and CDR2 SYDVKM. Trimming removed 2 bases from V and 0 bases from J; junction bases left unmatched: 10. The CDR3 loop reads CASSLGGGRESSYEQYF. CDR3 in DNA: TGTGCCAGCAGTTTAGGGGGAGGGCGGGAGAGCTCCTACGAGCAGTACTTC. Full variable domain (rest looked up from reference TRBV28 and TRBJ2-7): DVKVTQSSRYLVKRTGEKVFLECVQDMDHENMFWYRQDPGLGLRLIYFSYDVKMKEKGDIPEGYSVSREKKERFSLILESASTNQTSMYLCASSLGGGRESSYEQYFGPGTRLTVT.